This is a list of T cell receptor beta chains from one sample in a study of shared clonotypes between healthy human individuals. This table comes from immunoSEQ multiplex PCR, and its TCRdb copy is limited to in-frame clones, with some not included. In the table there are over a million clones, around 97% of which are singletons. Sequenced: naive CD4+ T cells sorted from blood. The receptors originated from a man under 40 in good health. CDR3s include the opening cysteine and the closing phenylalanine or tryptophan. A D gene is named only where the DNA matches it firmly. Clone size is not always given. Where it is, it says once, few, many or a class for expanded clones.

j_call: TRBJ2-1
clone_size: -
d_call: -
v_call: TRBV6-1
cdr3_nt: TGTGCCAGCAGTGAAACGCCCGGGCACAATGAGCAGTTCTTC
cdr3_aa: CASSETPGHNEQFF

j_call: TRBJ1-4
clone_size: -
d_call: -
v_call: TRBV5-1
cdr3_nt: TGCGCCAGCAGCCTAAAGACTCGGGGGTCCTATGAAAAACTGTTTTTT
cdr3_aa: CASSLKTRGSYEKLFF

j_call: TRBJ2-5
clone_size: -
d_call: -
v_call: TRBV4-1
cdr3_nt: TGCGCCAGCAAGGGCGTGGGGCCAGAGACCCAGTACTTC
cdr3_aa: CASKGVGPETQYF

j_call: TRBJ2-1
clone_size: -
d_call: -
v_call: TRBV5-4
cdr3_nt: TGTGCCAGCAGCTTAGGCCAAGACCGCAATGAGCAGTTCTTC
cdr3_aa: CASSLGQDRNEQFF

j_call: TRBJ2-5
clone_size: once
d_call: TRBD2
v_call: TRBV10-3
cdr3_nt: TGTGCCATCAGTTCCGATGGACGTGCGGGAGGCTCCCAAGAGACCCAGTACTTC
cdr3_aa: CAISSDGRAGGSQETQYF

j_call: TRBJ1-4
clone_size: -
d_call: -
v_call: TRBV19
cdr3_nt: TGTGCCGCCAGTAACAAGGGTAATGAAAAACTGTTTTTT
cdr3_aa: CAASNKGNEKLFF

j_call: TRBJ2-7
clone_size: -
d_call: -
v_call: TRBV5-1
cdr3_nt: TGCGCCAGCAGCCCGGGGATACTCTACGAGCAGTACTTC
cdr3_aa: CASSPGILYEQYF

j_call: TRBJ2-2
clone_size: -
d_call: -
v_call: TRBV5-8
cdr3_nt: TGTGCCAGCAGCTTAGAGCAGGGAGGCACCGGGGAGCTGTTTTTT
cdr3_aa: CASSLEQGGTGELFF

j_call: TRBJ2-7
clone_size: -
d_call: -
v_call: TRBV6-6
cdr3_nt: TGTGCCAGTAGACTAGGCGACCTGTACGAGCAGTACTTC
cdr3_aa: CASRLGDLYEQYF

j_call: TRBJ2-3
clone_size: once
d_call: -
v_call: TRBV25-1
cdr3_nt: TGTGCCAGCAGTGTCAGGGCCGGCACAGATACGCAGTATTTT
cdr3_aa: CASSVRAGTDTQYF

j_call: TRBJ1-5
clone_size: once
d_call: -
v_call: TRBV19
cdr3_nt: TGTGCCAGTAGTATAGATCGTGCGGATAGCAATCAGCCCCAGCATTTT
cdr3_aa: CASSIDRADSNQPQHF

j_call: TRBJ2-1
clone_size: -
d_call: TRBD2
v_call: TRBV11-3
cdr3_nt: TGTGCCAGCAGCTTAGCGGGGAGGGCCCAGAATGAGCAGTTCTTC
cdr3_aa: CASSLAGRAQNEQFF

j_call: TRBJ2-5
clone_size: -
d_call: -
v_call: TRBV7-2
cdr3_nt: TGTGCCAGCAGCACGATAGGGGTCCGGGGGACCCAGTACTTC
cdr3_aa: CASSTIGVRGTQYF

j_call: TRBJ2-7
clone_size: once
d_call: -
v_call: TRBV9
cdr3_nt: TGTGCCAGCAGCCCTTCCTGGCGGGCCTTTGCCTCCTACGAGCAGTACTTC
cdr3_aa: CASSPSWRAFASYEQYF

j_call: TRBJ2-3
clone_size: -
d_call: TRBD2
v_call: TRBV6-4
cdr3_nt: TGTGCCAGCAGCCTAGCGGGAGGTGGCACAGATACGCAGTATTTT
cdr3_aa: CASSLAGGGTDTQYF

j_call: TRBJ2-5
clone_size: -
d_call: -
v_call: TRBV18
cdr3_nt: TGTGCCAGCTCAAGGGGCAGGGCCCAAGAGACCCAGTACTTC
cdr3_aa: CASSRGRAQETQYF

j_call: TRBJ2-3
clone_size: once
d_call: -
v_call: TRBV27
cdr3_nt: TGTGCCAGCAGTCTGAGGTTCGGGGGCACAGATACGCAGTATTTT
cdr3_aa: CASSLRFGGTDTQYF

j_call: TRBJ2-2
clone_size: -
d_call: TRBD1
v_call: TRBV18
cdr3_nt: TGTGCCAGCTCACCACTCGGGACAGGGCGTAACGGGGAGCTGTTTTTT
cdr3_aa: CASSPLGTGRNGELFF

j_call: TRBJ1-4
clone_size: -
d_call: -
v_call: TRBV27
cdr3_nt: TGTGCCAGCAGTTTTAGGGCAGCTAATGAAAAACTGTTTTTT
cdr3_aa: CASSFRAANEKLFF

j_call: TRBJ2-3
clone_size: -
d_call: TRBD2
v_call: TRBV5-8
cdr3_nt: TGTGCCAGCGTGCCCGGGACTAGAAAAACAGATACGCAGTATTTT
cdr3_aa: CASVPGTRKTDTQYF

j_call: TRBJ1-2
clone_size: once
d_call: TRBD1
v_call: TRBV4-3
cdr3_nt: TGCGCCAGCAGCCAAGAGTCCAGGGGGAACTATGGCTACACCTTC
cdr3_aa: CASSQESRGNYGYTF

j_call: TRBJ2-3
clone_size: -
d_call: TRBD2
v_call: TRBV28
cdr3_nt: TGTGCCAGCAGTAATTACCCCCGTCGTGCTAGCGGGAGGGCAGATACGCAGTATTTT
cdr3_aa: CASSNYPRRASGRADTQYF

j_call: TRBJ1-2
clone_size: -
d_call: -
v_call: TRBV18
cdr3_nt: TGTGCCAGCTCAACGACACAGGGAATTTATGGCTACACCTTC
cdr3_aa: CASSTTQGIYGYTF

j_call: TRBJ2-3
clone_size: -
d_call: -
v_call: TRBV5-6
cdr3_nt: TGTGCCAGCAGCCGCCTGGGGCTCCTCCGTGATACGCAGTATTTT
cdr3_aa: CASSRLGLLRDTQYF

j_call: TRBJ1-4
clone_size: -
d_call: -
v_call: TRBV29-1
cdr3_nt: TGCAGCGTGGAGCAGTATGAAAAACTGTTTTTT
cdr3_aa: CSVEQYEKLFF

j_call: TRBJ2-1
clone_size: -
d_call: TRBD2
v_call: TRBV5-1
cdr3_nt: TGCGCCAGCAGCTTGGGCGGGGGGCGCCCCCCCTACAATGAGCAGTTCTTC
cdr3_aa: CASSLGGGRPPYNEQFF

j_call: TRBJ2-1
clone_size: -
d_call: -
v_call: TRBV27
cdr3_nt: TGTGCCAGCAGCCTCCAGCGTGGGCCCTACAATGAGCAGTTCTTC
cdr3_aa: CASSLQRGPYNEQFF

j_call: TRBJ2-5
clone_size: -
d_call: -
v_call: TRBV10-2
cdr3_nt: TGCGCCAGCGGGGCGGGAGAGACCCAGTACTTC
cdr3_aa: CASGAGETQYF

j_call: TRBJ2-3
clone_size: -
d_call: -
v_call: TRBV15
cdr3_nt: TGTGCCACCAGCAGAGCCTACAAGGAAAGCACAGATACGCAGTATTTT
cdr3_aa: CATSRAYKESTDTQYF

j_call: TRBJ2-1
clone_size: -
d_call: -
v_call: TRBV6-6
cdr3_nt: TGTGCCACCAGGGGTAGCGCCAACAATGAGCAGTTCTTC
cdr3_aa: CATRGSANNEQFF

j_call: TRBJ2-5
clone_size: -
d_call: TRBD2
v_call: TRBV7-8
cdr3_nt: TGTGCCAGCAGCTCCGGACAACTAGCGGGAGTATCCCGGGAGACCCAGTACTTC
cdr3_aa: CASSSGQLAGVSRETQYF

j_call: TRBJ2-4
clone_size: once
d_call: TRBD2
v_call: TRBV28
cdr3_nt: TGTGCCAGCAGGCGGGAGATCCCCTCCGACATTCAGTACTTC
cdr3_aa: CASRREIPSDIQYF

j_call: TRBJ1-2
clone_size: -
d_call: TRBD1
v_call: TRBV2
cdr3_nt: TGTGCCAGCAGGGCAGGGGGCGACTATGGCTACACCTTC
cdr3_aa: CASRAGGDYGYTF

j_call: TRBJ2-1
clone_size: -
d_call: TRBD2
v_call: TRBV28
cdr3_nt: TGTGCCAGCAGTACGGGGGGGACCTACAATGAGCAGTTCTTC
cdr3_aa: CASSTGGTYNEQFF

j_call: TRBJ1-5
clone_size: -
d_call: -
v_call: TRBV7-2
cdr3_nt: TGTGCCAGCAGCTTAGCAGGGGAGCCCCAGCATTTT
cdr3_aa: CASSLAGEPQHF

j_call: TRBJ1-1
clone_size: -
d_call: -
v_call: TRBV2
cdr3_nt: TGTGCCAGCAGCCTCGGACAGTCGACTGAAGCTTTCTTT
cdr3_aa: CASSLGQSTEAFF

j_call: TRBJ1-1
clone_size: -
d_call: -
v_call: TRBV19
cdr3_nt: TGTGCCAGTAGTATTAAATGGGGAGGCGCTGAAGCTTTCTTT
cdr3_aa: CASSIKWGGAEAFF

j_call: TRBJ2-5
clone_size: -
d_call: -
v_call: TRBV18
cdr3_nt: TGTGCCAGCTCACCCTTGCCCGAAGAGACCCAGTACTTC
cdr3_aa: CASSPLPEETQYF

j_call: TRBJ2-1
clone_size: -
d_call: TRBD2
v_call: TRBV10-2
cdr3_nt: TGCGCCAGCAGTAGGGGGACTAGTGAGCAGTTCTTC
cdr3_aa: CASSRGTSEQFF

j_call: TRBJ2-5
clone_size: -
d_call: TRBD2
v_call: TRBV18
cdr3_nt: TGTGCCAGCTCGCAAATCCGTAGCGGGAAGAGCGAAGAGACCCAGTACTTC
cdr3_aa: CASSQIRSGKSEETQYF

j_call: TRBJ2-7
clone_size: -
d_call: TRBD1
v_call: TRBV4-3
cdr3_nt: TGCGCCAGCAGCCAAGAGTCCAGGGGGTCCTACGAGCAGTACTTC
cdr3_aa: CASSQESRGSYEQYF

j_call: TRBJ2-5
clone_size: -
d_call: TRBD2
v_call: TRBV18
cdr3_nt: TGTGCCAGCTCACGCCTAGCGGAGAAGGTGACCCAGTACTTC
cdr3_aa: CASSRLAEKVTQYF

j_call: TRBJ2-2
clone_size: -
d_call: -
v_call: TRBV10-3
cdr3_nt: TGTGCCATCAGCAGCTTGGTTGCCGGGGAGCTGTTTTTT
cdr3_aa: CAISSLVAGELFF

j_call: TRBJ1-1
clone_size: -
d_call: -
v_call: TRBV9
cdr3_nt: TGTGCCAGCAGCGGTCGATTCGGGGGATCGGACACTGAAGCTTTCTTT
cdr3_aa: CASSGRFGGSDTEAFF

j_call: TRBJ2-1
clone_size: -
d_call: -
v_call: TRBV7-6
cdr3_nt: TGTGCCAGCAGCCGCGCTCCCTACAATGAGCAGTTCTTC
cdr3_aa: CASSRAPYNEQFF

j_call: TRBJ2-1
clone_size: -
d_call: TRBD2
v_call: TRBV27
cdr3_nt: TGTGCCAGCAGTTTCCGCCCGGGACTAGCGGGTGGATTTGGCTATGAGCAGTTCTTC
cdr3_aa: CASSFRPGLAGGFGYEQFF

j_call: TRBJ2-1
clone_size: -
d_call: -
v_call: TRBV7-6
cdr3_nt: TGTGCCAGCAGCCTTGATCTAGTGGGCCAGGGGACGGCGAATGAGCAGTTCTTC
cdr3_aa: CASSLDLVGQGTANEQFF

j_call: TRBJ2-7
clone_size: -
d_call: -
v_call: TRBV6-1
cdr3_nt: TGTGCCAGCAGTGAAATTACCCGTATATTCTATCGCGTTCTCTACTTC
cdr3_aa: CASSEITRIFYRVLYF

j_call: TRBJ2-3
clone_size: once
d_call: -
v_call: TRBV2
cdr3_nt: TGTGCCAGCAGTGCGGGCAGCGATACGCAGTATTTT
cdr3_aa: CASSAGSDTQYF

j_call: TRBJ2-5
clone_size: -
d_call: -
v_call: TRBV9
cdr3_nt: TGTGCCAGCAGCGTAGTTTGGGGGACGGGGACCCAGTACTTC
cdr3_aa: CASSVVWGTGTQYF